This entry concerns a single T cell receptor (beta chain). Germline V gene lookup returns CDR1 MNHEY and CDR2 SVGAGI. Trimming pared 5 bases from V and 6 bases from J, leaving 14 bases between. The CDR3 extends over 13 amino acids. The data were produced by immunoSEQ multiplex PCR, yet TCRdb's version contains in-frame clones alone and is incomplete. The sample has hundreds of thousands of clones; about 85% are singletons. Participants' own reports of clinical history determined their cohort assignment. This record comes from a study of blood T cell repertoires in COVID-19. Input material: PBMCs or T cells enriched from blood (not recorded which). This sequence was found in a woman aged 60 to 75 who had recovered from COVID-19. The genes are TRBV6-5 and TRBJ2-7; D call uncertain. Here the CDR3 DNA reads TGTGCCAGCAGTCATAGAGGCCCGGGCGAGCAGTACTTC. Protein product: CASSHRGPGEQYF.